A single sample gave rise to the 9 T cell receptor beta chains below, sequenced in a study of shared clonotypes between healthy human individuals. This table comes from immunoSEQ multiplex PCR, and its TCRdb copy is limited to in-frame clones, with some not included. The table lists 2 million to 3 million clones, around 94% of them singletons. Sequenced input: naive CD4+ T cells sorted from blood. The subset is: CD45RA+ positively selected. Source of these receptors: a man aged 18 to 30 in good health.

The chain carries TRBV18 and TRBJ2-7; maybe TRBD2 (6 bases). The CDR3 has 13 residues. Looked up from germline, CDR1 is KGHSH and CDR2 is LQKENI. V was trimmed by 0 bases and J by 6 bases, leaving 9 bases between them. This chain's CDR3 is CASSPPGGLEQYF. As DNA, the CDR3 is TGTGCCAGCTCACCACCGGGGGGACTCGAGCAGTACTTC.

The chain links TRBV5-4 to TRBJ1-4, with unresolved D. V lost 0 bases, J lost 7 bases, and 13 bases lay in between. The CDR3 consists of 15 residues. Germline V gene lookup returns CDR1 SGHNT and CDR2 YYREEE (reference sequence). DNA of the CDR3: TGTGCCAGCAGCTTGGATCCTAGAGAGGGTGAAAAACTGTTTTTT. Protein sequence: CASSLDPREGEKLFF.

CDR3 in amino acids: CASSPTRVEVFGEQFF. CDR3 nucleotide sequence: TGTGCCAGCAGCCCCACCAGGGTTGAAGTATTCGGTGAGCAGTTCTTC. This chain joins TRBV9 and TRBJ2-1; TRBD1 might be the D (5 bases). CDR3 length: 16 residues. From germline, CDR1 is SGDLS and CDR2 YYNGEE. V dropped 4 bases and J dropped 9 bases, with 23 bases sitting between them.

The chain links TRBV10-3 to TRBJ2-1; 10 bases align to TRBD2. CDR3 length: 16 amino acids. The germline V gene encodes CDR1 ENHRY and CDR2 SYGVKD. The J segment lost 8 bases and the V segment lost 6 bases, leaving 13 bases of the junction unmatched. This CDR3 is CAISGSSGSYGDEQFF. In DNA, the CDR3 is TGTGCCATCAGCGGGTCTAGCGGGAGCTACGGGGATGAGCAGTTCTTC.

This CDR3 reads CASSQEVVNLSSYNSPLHF. The CDR3 DNA follows: TGCGCCAGCAGCCAAGAGGTGGTAAACCTGAGCTCCTATAATTCACCCCTCCACTTT. This chain uses TRBV4-3 with TRBJ1-6; D remains unclear. The CDR3 loop spans 19 amino acids. Trimming shortened V by 0 bases and J by 0 bases, and 15 bases separated the two germline ends. CDR1 and CDR2 (germline): LGHNA, YSLEER.

The genes are TRBV6-5 and TRBJ2-2; 7 bases match TRBD1. Germline V gene sequence: CDR1 MNHEY, CDR2 SVGAGI. The V segment lost 6 bases and the J segment 6 bases; nucleotides outside the gene matches: 7. There are 14 residues in the CDR3. This CDR3 is CASSRKTGAGELFF. The CDR3 DNA is TGTGCCAGCAGCCGTAAAACAGGGGCCGGGGAGCTGTTTTTT.

This chain uses TRBV5-6 with TRBJ2-6; 7 bases fit TRBD1. The CDR3 spans 15 residues. Trimming at V came to 0 bases and at J to 5 bases, leaving 2 bases not matched to a gene. Looked up from germline, CDR1 is SGHDT and CDR2 is YYEEEE. CDR3: CASSLGQGRANVLTF. The CDR3 DNA reads TGTGCCAGCAGCTTGGGACAGGGAAGGGCCAACGTCCTGACTTTC. The whole variable domain, remainder taken from reference TRBV5-6 and TRBJ2-6, is DAGVTQSPTHLIKTRGQQVTLRCSPKSGHDTVSWYQQALGQGPQFIFQYYEEEERQRGNFPDRFSGHQFPNYSSELNVNALLLGDSALYLCASSLGQGRANVLTFGAGSRLTVL.

The V and J genes are TRBV5-1 and TRBJ1-1; TRBD1 agrees at 8 bases. The trim removed 0 bases at V and 5 bases at J, leaving 9 bases unmatched. Germline values: CDR1 SGHRS, CDR2 YFSETQ. There are 16 residues in the CDR3. The CDR3 region is CASSLATGQGRTEAFF. In DNA form, the CDR3 reads TGCGCCAGCAGCTTGGCCACAGGACAGGGAAGGACTGAAGCTTTCTTT.

This clone was counted a single time. The chain couples TRBV5-1 to TRBJ2-5, with D possibly called TRBD1 or TRBD2 (6 bases each). The CDR3 runs to 13 residues. From germline, CDR1 is SGHRS and CDR2 YFSETQ. V lost 7 bases to trimming and J lost 4 bases, with 14 bases between them. The CDR3 DNA is TGCGCCAGCTCCCGGAGGGGGGTAGAGACCCAGTACTTC. Amino acids: CASSRRGVETQYF.